The sequence of this T cell receptor (beta chain) was determined in a study of T cell repertoires in cytomegalovirus infection. Study in general: Matching HLA type and CMV infection were both indicated by public TCR beta signatures.

TCRdb passed the reads through MiXCR, listing each CDR3 protein once. This sample has 680,000 or so distinct CDR3 sequences, with 35% to 45% found just once. Overall study results and limits: There were HLA-C-restricted CMV-specific TCR beta clonotypes dominating the ex vivo response. CMV carriers with the relevant HLA were identified by cumulative public TCR beta family frequency.

Of note for this clonotype: No antigen is known for it. This may arise from a read error, as a much more abundant clone is one base away.

The CDR3 is 17 residues long. Germline CDR1 is SGHVS and CDR2 is FNYEAQ. Trimming took 4 bases from V and 7 from J, leaving 22 bases between them. What was sequenced was PBMCs. This clonotype originated in a human donor in good health (CMV status not recorded). Some clones in this sample may be carry-over from other donors' samples. The rearrangement joins TRBV7-6 to TRBJ1-4; tentatively, D is TRBD1 (6 bases). The CDR3 region has the DNA TGTGCCAGCAGCTCAGGGGTAGGGGGATCCGGCAGTGAAAAACTGTTTTTT. This sequence encodes CASSSGVGGSGSEKLFF.